Presented here are 16 T cell receptor beta chains from one specimen sequenced in a study of CD8+ T cells in alopecia areata. RNA was extracted and reverse transcribed into cDNA as the sequencing template. Measured with immunoSEQ multiplex PCR; TCRdb has only the in-frame clones, and not every one. The sample includes 110,000 to 150,000 clones, about three fifths of them seen just once. The sequencing used CD4+ T cells sorted from blood, collected at week 0. The receptors were sampled from a human donor with alopecia areata.

The table lists this clone with a count of one. J is TRBJ2-1 and V is TRBV11-1; unclear D gene. Germline CDR1 reads SGHAT; CDR2 reads FQDESV (reference sequence). With 3 bases removed from V and 7 bases from J, the gap between germline ends came to 10 bases. The CDR3 runs 13 residues. The CDR3 region has the DNA TGTGCCAGCAGCTTCTTGGTGGGGAATGAGCAGTTCTTC. Its translation: CASSFLVGNEQFF. The variable domain in full, completed from reference TRBV11-1 and TRBJ2-1, reads EAEVAQSPRYKITEKSQAVAFWCDPISGHATLYWYRQILGQGPELLVQFQDESVVDDSQLPKDRFSAERLKGVDSTLKIQPAELGDSAMYLCASSFLVGNEQFFGPGTRLTVL.

This chain uses TRBV19 with TRBJ1-2; D gene uncertain. In germline, CDR1 is LNHDA, CDR2 SQIVND (reference sequence). Trimming stripped 6 bases from V and 8 bases from J, with 10 bases between. This CDR3 comprises 11 residues. This CDR3 is CASRPSGGYTF. CDR3 in DNA: TGTGCCAGTAGGCCCTCCGGGGGCTACACCTTC.

The gene calls are TRBV30 and TRBJ2-6; D not certain. The length of the CDR3 is 13 residues. With 2 bases removed from V and 3 bases from J, the gap between germline ends came to 5 bases. Germline V gives CDR1 GTSNPN, CDR2 SVGIG (reference sequence). The CDR3 nucleotides are TGTGCCTGGAGTAGAGGTGGGGCCAACGTCCTGACTTTC. It translates to CAWSRGGANVLTF.

The chain has TRBV30 and TRBJ1-1; the D gene is possibly TRBD1 (6 bases). The CDR3 covers 13 residues. V shed 2 bases and J shed 8 bases, with 15 bases lying between them. In germline, CDR1 is GTSNPN, CDR2 SVGIG (reference sequence). CDR3: CAWSPGHAREAFF. The CDR3 region has the DNA TGTGCCTGGAGTCCGGGACACGCCAGAGAAGCTTTCTTT.

This clone has a count of ten or more. The chain uses TRBV6-6 and TRBJ2-3, with 13 positions matching TRBD2. CDR3 length: 13 residues. Losses at the gene ends were 8 bases for V and 5 bases for J; bases not matched to a gene: 1. Germline V gives CDR1 MNHNY, CDR2 SVGAGI (reference sequence). CDR3 amino acids: CASRTSGRDTQYF. The CDR3 nucleotides read TGTGCCAGCCGGACTAGCGGGAGAGATACGCAGTATTTT.

The sample holds many counts of this clone. This chain links TRBV7-8 with TRBJ1-1; 9 positions agree with TRBD1. The V gene end was trimmed by 5 bases and the J gene end by 11 bases; junction bases not matched to a gene: 9. The CDR3 length is 13 residues. Germline V CDR1 and CDR2: SGHVS, FQNEAQ. CDR3 sequence: CASSPRDRVSAFF. The CDR3 region has the DNA TGTGCCAGCAGCCCTCGGGACAGGGTGTCGGCTTTCTTT.

The chain recombines TRBV25-1 with TRBJ2-5; D may be TRBD1 (5 bases). This CDR3 is 14 amino acids long. The germline CDR1 and CDR2 sequences are MGHDK and SYGVNS. Trimming removed 2 bases from V and 4 bases from J, with 11 bases in between. As DNA, the CDR3 is TGTGCCAGCAGTGAACTTAGGGGCGGAGAGACCCAGTACTTC. The encoded protein is CASSELRGGETQYF.

This chain's CDR3 is CAWKGVGRRETQYF. CDR3 DNA sequence: TGTGCCTGGAAGGGAGTGGGCAGGCGCGAGACCCAGTACTTC. The rearrangement joins TRBV30 to TRBJ2-5; a possible D gene is TRBD2 (5 bases). CDR1 GTSNPN and CDR2 SVGIG come from the germline V gene (reference sequence). The V and J ends lost 4 bases and 5 bases respectively, with 17 bases between them. This CDR3 contains 14 residues.

The CDR3 is CASSLMAGNTEAFF. As DNA, the CDR3 is TGTGCCAGCAGCTTAATGGCAGGGAACACTGAAGCTTTCTTT. The chain joins TRBV7-3 to TRBJ1-1; no definite D call. Germline-derived CDR1 and CDR2 are SGHTA and FQGTGA. V lost 1 base and J lost 1, with 7 bases in between. The CDR3 covers 14 residues.

The V call is TRBV7-2, the J call TRBJ1-2; 7 bases map to TRBD1. The CDR3 is made up of 15 amino acids. The germline V gene has CDR1 SGHTA and CDR2 FQGNSA. Trimming removed 1 base from V and 5 bases from J; junction bases left unmatched: 7. This CDR3 is CASSLGAGTAYGYTF. In nucleotides, the CDR3 is TGTGCCAGCAGCTTAGGTGCCGGGACAGCTTATGGCTACACCTTC.

Concerning this clone: Additional DNA sequences in this sample encode the identical CDR3. The V and J genes are TRBV4-1 and TRBJ2-5; TRBD2 might be the D (5 bases). Germline V CDR1 and CDR2: MGHRA, YSYEKL. The CDR3 runs 13 residues. Trimming removed 5 bases at V and 4 bases at J, with 11 bases between. The DNA of the CDR3 is TGCGCCAGCAGCTTACTAGGAGGAGAGACCCAGTACTTC. Translated, it gives CASSLLGGETQYF.

The V call is TRBV10-3, the J call TRBJ2-2; the D gene is possibly TRBD1 (6 bases). V was cut by 4 bases and J by 5 bases, with 8 bases left in between. Germline V gives CDR1 ENHRY, CDR2 SYGVKD. There are 13 residues in the CDR3. The CDR3: CAISAGETGELFF. CDR3 DNA: TGTGCCATCAGTGCAGGGGAGACCGGGGAGCTGTTTTTT.

This clone came up a few times. The rearrangement joins TRBV2 to TRBJ2-7, with a tentative D call TRBD1 (6 bases). From germline, CDR1 is SNHLY and CDR2 FYNNEI. The V gene lost 7 bases and the J gene lost 5 bases, with 18 bases spanning the gap. The CDR3 sequence is 14 residues long. The CDR3 nucleotides read TGTGCCAGCATCTTACAGGGAAATAGGAACGAGCAGTACTTC. Protein sequence: CASILQGNRNEQYF.

V usage is TRBV12-5 and J usage is TRBJ1-5; 9 bases align to TRBD1. The germline CDR1 and CDR2 sequences are LGHNT and FRNRAP. The V gene end was trimmed by 0 bases and the J gene end by 3 bases; junction bases not matched to a gene: 18. CDR3 length equals 21 residues. The DNA for the CDR3 is TGTGCTAGTGGTTTGGTATTCCGGTGGGGACAGGGTGTCTCCTCCAATCAGCCCCAGCATTTT. It specifies CASGLVFRWGQGVSSNQPQHF. Filled out from reference TRBV12-5 and TRBJ1-5, the complete variable domain reads DARVTQTPRHKVTEMGQEVTMRCQPILGHNTVFWYRQTMMQGLELLAYFRNRAPLDDSGMPKDRFSAEMPDATLATLKIQPSEPRDSAVYFCASGLVFRWGQGVSSNQPQHFGDGTRLSIL.

In the case of this clone: Other DNA sequences in this specimen translate into the identical CDR3. The rearrangement uses TRBV5-1 and TRBJ2-7; D ambiguous. Germline V gene lookup returns CDR1 SGHRS and CDR2 YFSETQ. The CDR3 is 12 amino acids. Trimming cost V 1 base and J 1 base, with 3 bases left between them. CDR3 nucleotide sequence: TGCGCCAGCAGCTTGTCTTCCTACGAGCAGTACTTC. This codes for CASSLSSYEQYF.

The chain recombines TRBV4-1 with TRBJ2-3; no definite D call. The CDR3 extends over 14 amino acids. The germline V gene has CDR1 MGHRA and CDR2 YSYEKL. V gave up 0 bases and J gave up 3 bases, with 7 bases separating them. The CDR3 DNA reads as TGCGCCAGCAGCCAAGATCGGGCGACAGATACGCAGTATTTT. Its protein product is CASSQDRATDTQYF.